What follows describes a single TCR beta chain. The record originates from a study of molecular identifiers for immune sequencing clone quantification. TCRdb called the PCR reads again in MiXCR, with one record for every CDR3 protein. The data contain about half a million distinct CDR3 sequences, over 20% of them singletons. Trimming took 1 base from V and 6 from J, leaving 19 bases between them. From germline, CDR1 is MNHNS and CDR2 SASEGT. The CDR3 spans 16 residues. The material sequenced was naive CD8+ T cells from blood, with Jurkat cell RNA spiked in. Subset of the sample: FACS-sorted CD8+CD4-CCR7+CD45RA+ naive T cells. The clonotype originates from a human donor in good health. Some libraries in this study had Jurkat cell RNA spiked in. This chain joins TRBV6-1 and TRBJ2-7; D is perhaps TRBD1 (5 bases). The CDR3 coding sequence is TGTGCCAGCAGTGAAGGCCCCGGACACATAATCGGCGAGCAGTACTTC. Its protein product is CASSEGPGHIIGEQYF.